The 8 T cell receptor beta chains below all came from one sample that was sequenced in a study of T-cell memory formation after mild COVID-19 (dated by TCRdb to the early 2020s). The library was prepared using 5' RACE. The sequencer was an Illumina NovaSeq 6000. Starting from the raw public reads, TCRdb applied fastp trimming at Q25, assembled clones with MiXCR and retained in-frame beta chains. Every entry covers one CDR3 protein and lists the most common genes and DNA from its rows. This sample holds over 150,000 distinct CDR3 sequences; about 22% were observed only once. Approximately 22% of the sample comes from the top ten. Input material: PBMCs or a T cell subset sorted from them (not recorded which). These receptors were taken from an adult woman who had mild COVID-19 (a few samples of this study predate the infection). The sample titles of this study are shuffled in the database, so cell type and time point are left out; the donor was told from shared clones.

Points on this clonotype: An end of the junction does not agree with germline; a read error may underlie this. The chain joins TRBV24-1 to TRBJ2-1; 10 bases align to TRBD1. Germline V gene sequence: CDR1 KGHDR, CDR2 SFDVKD. The CDR3 has 13 residues. The CDR3 here is CATSDWRGTGVSF. The CDR3 nucleotides read TGTGCCACCAGTGACTGGCGTGGGACAGGGGTCAGCTTC.

The rearrangement joins TRBV12-5 to TRBJ2-1; no definite D call. V dropped 1 base and J dropped 6 bases, with 7 bases sitting between them. The CDR3 has 13 amino acids. The germline V gene encodes CDR1 LGHNT and CDR2 FRNRAP. DNA for the CDR3: TGTGCTAGTGGTTTGGGGCTCCTCAATGAGCAGTTCTTC. Amino acids: CASGLGLLNEQFF.

This chain links TRBV29-1 with TRBJ1-2, with D unclear. The germline V gene has CDR1 SQVTM and CDR2 ANQGSEA. Trimming cost V 3 bases and J 0 bases, with 8 bases left between them. The CDR3 is made up of 13 amino acids. The CDR3 spells CSVEGSPNYGYTF. The DNA for the CDR3 is TGCAGCGTTGAGGGCAGTCCTAACTATGGCTACACCTTC. Variable domain in full (rest from reference TRBV29-1 and TRBJ1-2): SAVISQKPSRDICQRGTSLTIQCQVDSQVTMMFWYRQQPGQSLTLIATANQGSEATYESGFVIDKFPISRPNLTFSTLTVSNMSPEDSSIYLCSVEGSPNYGYTFGSGTRLTVV.

The CDR3 bases are TGTGCCATCAGTGACCCAGGGACTTACGAGCAGTACTTC. Encoded protein: CAISDPGTYEQYF. The chain recombines TRBV10-3 with TRBJ2-7; D is perhaps TRBD2 (6 bases). CDR3 length equals 13 residues. Germline-derived CDR1 and CDR2 are ENHRY and SYGVKD. V was trimmed by 3 bases and J by 4 bases, leaving 10 bases between them.

This chain joins TRBV7-8 and TRBJ2-3, with TRBD2 matching over 12 bases. Germline-derived CDR1 and CDR2 are SGHVS and FQNEAQ. The CDR3 sequence is 16 residues long. Trimming took 5 bases from V and 11 from J; bases not matched to a gene: 14. DNA of the CDR3: TGTGCCAGCAGCCCTGGACTAGCGGGGATCAAAAAGAGGCAGTATTTT. It specifies CASSPGLAGIKKRQYF.

This clonotype was found many times. The V and J genes are TRBV7-9 and TRBJ2-7; 11 nucleotides line up with TRBD1. Germline loops: CDR1 SEHNR, CDR2 FQNEAQ (reference sequence). This CDR3 has 17 amino acids. Trimming at V came to 4 bases and at J to 0 bases, leaving 8 bases not matched to a gene. The CDR3 DNA reads as TGTGCCAGCAGCTCCCGCCGGGACAGGGGGAGCTCCTACGAGCAGTACTTC. This encodes CASSSRRDRGSSYEQYF.

The CDR3 sequence: CASSLSETDTQYF. The CDR3 DNA is TGTGCCAGCAGTTTATCCGAAACCGATACGCAGTATTTT. V and J are TRBV28 and TRBJ2-3; D not certain. Trimming left V 1 base short and J 6 bases short, with 8 bases between. Germline CDR1 reads MDHEN; CDR2 reads SYDVKM. This CDR3 region has 13 residues.

This clonotype was detected a few times. The rearrangement links TRBV30 to TRBJ2-3; no clear D gene. The germline V gene encodes CDR1 GTSNPN and CDR2 SVGIG (reference sequence). This CDR3 spans 10 amino acids. Trimming cost V 3 bases and J 5 bases, with 3 bases left between them. This CDR3 reads CAWRVDTQYF. DNA of the CDR3: TGTGCCTGGAGAGTAGATACGCAGTATTTT. The complete variable domain, with remaining parts taken from reference TRBV30 and TRBJ2-3, reads SQTIHQWPATLVQPVGSPLSLECTVEGTSNPNLYWYRQAAGRGLQLLFYSVGIGQISSEVPQNLSASRPQDRQFILSSKKLLLSDSGFYLCAWRVDTQYFGPGTRLTVL.